This passage covers 6 T cell receptor beta chains from one sample sequenced in a study of cytomegalovirus exposure and HLA in healthy donors. PCR amplification relied on 60 Vbeta primers (plus 13 Jbeta primers). Profiling relied on immunoSEQ multiplex PCR, and the TCRdb table lists in-frame clones only, not all of them. The sample consists of tens of thousands of clones, roughly 80% of them appearing once. Sequenced material: PBMCs. Source of these receptors: a male donor in good health and CMV-seronegative.

This chain connects TRBV9 to TRBJ2-5; 10 bases line up with TRBD2. Germline assignment: CDR1 SGDLS and CDR2 YYNGEE. CDR3 length: 15 amino acids. The trim removed 1 base at V and 5 bases at J, leaving 5 bases unmatched. The CDR3 coding sequence is TGTGCCAGCAGCGTACAAGCGGGAGGGCTGGAGACCCAGTACTTC. This codes for CASSVQAGGLETQYF.

This rearrangement joins TRBV5-1 to TRBJ2-7; tentative D call: TRBD2 (6 bases). The CDR3 covers 15 residues. Looked up from germline, CDR1 is SGHRS and CDR2 is YFSETQ. V lost 1 base and J lost 3, with 14 bases in between. The CDR3 DNA sequence: TGCGCCAGCAGCTTGATCGGCGGGGTGGACTACGAGCAGTACTTC. Its translation: CASSLIGGVDYEQYF.

J is TRBJ2-5 and V is TRBV5-5; perhaps TRBD1 as D (5 bases). There are 14 residues in the CDR3. Germline V gene sequence: CDR1 SGHKS, CDR2 YYEKEE (reference sequence). The V and J ends lost 4 bases and 0 bases respectively, with 10 bases between them. The CDR3 sequence is CASSRTGHQETQYF. DNA for the CDR3: TGTGCCAGCAGCCGCACAGGACACCAAGAGACCCAGTACTTC.

The chain's CDR3 is CASSVGPTPDRYLFF. CDR3 nucleotides: TGTGCCAGCAGCGTAGGTCCCACGCCCGACAGGTATCTGTTTTTT. The V and J genes are TRBV9 and TRBJ1-4; D might be TRBD1 (6 bases). Trimming stripped 0 bases from V and 14 bases from J, with 20 bases between. The germline V gene has CDR1 SGDLS and CDR2 YYNGEE. The CDR3 consists of 15 residues. Complete variable domain (other parts from reference TRBV9 and TRBJ1-4): DSGVTQTPKHLITATGQRVTLRCSPRSGDLSVYWYQQSLDQGLQFLIQYYNGEERAKGNILERFSAQQFPDLHSELNLSSLELGDSALYFCASSVGPTPDRYLFFGSGTQLSVL.

V is TRBV5-4 and J is TRBJ1-2; 8 nucleotides line up with TRBD1. V was pared by 0 bases and J by 5 bases, with 6 bases of the junction left unmatched. Germline CDR1 is SGHNT and CDR2 is YYREEE (reference sequence). This CDR3 spans 15 amino acids. In DNA, the CDR3 is TGTGCCAGCAGCTTGGGGGACAGGAGTTTTTATGGCTACACCTTC. As protein: CASSLGDRSFYGYTF.

The chain carries TRBV18 and TRBJ2-1; 10 bases match TRBD2. This CDR3 is built from 16 residues. J was trimmed by 9 bases and V by 2 bases; bases with no gene match: 10. Germline assignment: CDR1 KGHSH and CDR2 LQKENI. As DNA, the CDR3 is TGTGCCAGCTCACCAATGTCCTCTAGCGGGAGCCTTGAGCAGTTCTTC. Translation: CASSPMSSSGSLEQFF.